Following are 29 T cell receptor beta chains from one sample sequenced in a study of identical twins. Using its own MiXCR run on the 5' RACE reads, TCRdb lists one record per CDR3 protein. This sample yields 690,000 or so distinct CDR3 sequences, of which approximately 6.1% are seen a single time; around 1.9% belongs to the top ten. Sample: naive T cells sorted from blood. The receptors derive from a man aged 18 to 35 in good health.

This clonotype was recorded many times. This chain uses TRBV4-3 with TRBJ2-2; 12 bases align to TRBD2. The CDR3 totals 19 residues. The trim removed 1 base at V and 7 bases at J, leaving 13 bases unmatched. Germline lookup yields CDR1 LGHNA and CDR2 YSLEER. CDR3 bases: TGCGCCAGCAGCCAAGCAGAGAGACTAGCGGGAGTTTTGGGCGGGGAGCTGTTTTTT. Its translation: CASSQAERLAGVLGGELFF.

In DNA, the CDR3 is TGCAGCGTTAGACAGATTAGCACAGATACGCAGTATTTT. It is translated as CSVRQISTDTQYF. This chain joins TRBV29-1 and TRBJ2-3; perhaps TRBD1 as D (5 bases). Trimming removed 5 bases from V and 0 bases from J, with 9 bases in between. Germline V gives CDR1 SQVTM, CDR2 ANQGSEA. The CDR3 runs 13 residues.

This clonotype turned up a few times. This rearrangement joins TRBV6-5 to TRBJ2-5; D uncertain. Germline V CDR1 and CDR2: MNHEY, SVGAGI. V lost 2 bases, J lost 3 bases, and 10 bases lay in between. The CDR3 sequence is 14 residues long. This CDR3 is CASSYLQYEETQYF. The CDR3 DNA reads TGTGCCAGCAGTTACCTACAGTACGAAGAGACCCAGTACTTC.

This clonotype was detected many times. CDR3 sequence (DNA): TGTGCCAGCAGTCGACCGGGACTAGGAGATGAGCAGTTCTTC. This translates into CASSRPGLGDEQFF. The chain links TRBV12-3 or TRBV12-4 to TRBJ2-1; TRBD2 agrees at 8 bases. V lost 5 bases to trimming and J lost 8 bases; unmatched junction nucleotides: 8. This CDR3 is 14 amino acids long.

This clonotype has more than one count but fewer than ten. CDR3 in amino acids: CSASEQGNQPQHF. CDR3 bases: TGCAGTGCTAGTGAACAGGGCAATCAGCCCCAGCATTTT. The chain combines TRBV20-1 with TRBJ1-5, with D possibly matching TRBD1 (5 bases). This CDR3 spans 13 amino acids. Germline CDR1 and CDR2: DFQATT and SNEGSKA (reference sequence). V lost 3 bases, J lost 2 bases, and 8 bases lay in between.

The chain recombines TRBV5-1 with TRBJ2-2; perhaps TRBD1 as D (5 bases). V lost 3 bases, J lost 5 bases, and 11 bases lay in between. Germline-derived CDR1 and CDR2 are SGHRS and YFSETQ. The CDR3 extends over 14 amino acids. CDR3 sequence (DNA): TGCGCCAGCAGCTCTTCGACAGCGACCGGGGAGCTGTTTTTT. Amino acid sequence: CASSSSTATGELFF.

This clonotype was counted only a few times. The CDR3 is CSATGTTDTQYF. In DNA form, the CDR3 reads TGCAGTGCTACAGGGACCACAGATACGCAGTATTTT. The gene calls are TRBV20-1 and TRBJ2-3; D could derive from TRBD1 or TRBD2 (5 bases each). V lost 4 bases and J lost 2, with 7 bases in between. Germline V gene data show CDR1 as DFQATT and CDR2 as SNEGSKA (reference sequence). This CDR3 is built from 12 residues.

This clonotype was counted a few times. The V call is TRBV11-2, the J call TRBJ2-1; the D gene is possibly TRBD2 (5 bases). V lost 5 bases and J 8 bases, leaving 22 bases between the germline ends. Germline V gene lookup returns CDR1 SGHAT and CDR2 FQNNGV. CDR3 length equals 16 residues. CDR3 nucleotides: TGTGCCAGCAGCCTACCCTTGGCGGATAGGCGGGATGAGCAGTTCTTC. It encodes CASSLPLADRRDEQFF.

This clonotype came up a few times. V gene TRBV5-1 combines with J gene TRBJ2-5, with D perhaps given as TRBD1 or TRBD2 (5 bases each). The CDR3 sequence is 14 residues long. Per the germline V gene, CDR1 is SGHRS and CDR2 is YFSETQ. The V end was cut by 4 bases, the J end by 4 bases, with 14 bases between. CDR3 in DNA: TGCGCCAGCAGCACCACCCCAGGGAGAGAGACCCAGTACTTC. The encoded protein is CASSTTPGRETQYF.

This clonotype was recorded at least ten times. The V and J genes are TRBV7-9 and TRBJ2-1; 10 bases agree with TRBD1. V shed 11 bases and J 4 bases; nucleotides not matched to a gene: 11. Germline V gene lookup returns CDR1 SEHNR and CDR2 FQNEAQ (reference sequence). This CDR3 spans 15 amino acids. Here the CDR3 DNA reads TGTGCCTCCCAACCTCGGGGACAGGGGTACAATGAGCAGTTCTTC. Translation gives CASQPRGQGYNEQFF.

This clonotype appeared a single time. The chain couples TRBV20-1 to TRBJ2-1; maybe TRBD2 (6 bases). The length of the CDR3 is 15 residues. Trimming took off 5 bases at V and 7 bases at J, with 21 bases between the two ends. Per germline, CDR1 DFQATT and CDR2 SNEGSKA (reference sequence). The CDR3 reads CSAGDFHSSLNEQFF. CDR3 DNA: TGCAGTGCTGGGGACTTCCATAGTTCCCTGAATGAGCAGTTCTTC.

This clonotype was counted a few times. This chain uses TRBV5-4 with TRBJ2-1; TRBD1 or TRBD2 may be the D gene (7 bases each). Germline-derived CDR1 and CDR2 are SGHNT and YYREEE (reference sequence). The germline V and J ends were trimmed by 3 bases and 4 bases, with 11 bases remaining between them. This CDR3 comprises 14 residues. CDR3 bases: TGTGCCAGCAGCTATCAGGGGGGGTACAATGAGCAGTTCTTC. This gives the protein CASSYQGGYNEQFF.

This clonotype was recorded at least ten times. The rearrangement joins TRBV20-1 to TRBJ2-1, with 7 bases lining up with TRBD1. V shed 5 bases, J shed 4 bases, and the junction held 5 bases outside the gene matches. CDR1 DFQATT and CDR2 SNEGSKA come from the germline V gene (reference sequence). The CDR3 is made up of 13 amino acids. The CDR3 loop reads CSAPGTVYNEQFF. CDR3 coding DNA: TGCAGTGCTCCCGGGACAGTATACAATGAGCAGTTCTTC.

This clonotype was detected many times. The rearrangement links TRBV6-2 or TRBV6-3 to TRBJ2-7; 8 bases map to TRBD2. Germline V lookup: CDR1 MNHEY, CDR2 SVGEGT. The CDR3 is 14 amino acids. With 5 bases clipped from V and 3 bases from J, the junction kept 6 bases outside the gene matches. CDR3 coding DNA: TGTGCCAGCAGTCGTCCCGGGACTAGCTACGAGCAGTACGTC. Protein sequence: CASSRPGTSYEQYV.

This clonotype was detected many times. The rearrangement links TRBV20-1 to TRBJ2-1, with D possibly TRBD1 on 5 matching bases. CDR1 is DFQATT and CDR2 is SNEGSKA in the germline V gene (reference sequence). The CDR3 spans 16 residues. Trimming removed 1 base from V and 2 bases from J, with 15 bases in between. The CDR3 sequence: CSARVAVEGAYNEQFF. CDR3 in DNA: TGCAGTGCTAGAGTGGCCGTAGAAGGGGCCTACAATGAGCAGTTCTTC.

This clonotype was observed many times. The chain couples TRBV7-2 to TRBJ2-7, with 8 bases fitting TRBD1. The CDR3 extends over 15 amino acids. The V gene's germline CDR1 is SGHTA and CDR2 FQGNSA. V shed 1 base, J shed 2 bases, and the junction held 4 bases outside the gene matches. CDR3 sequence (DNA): TGTGCCAGCAGCTTAGGGACAGGGACCCCCTACGAGCAGTACTTC. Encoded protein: CASSLGTGTPYEQYF.

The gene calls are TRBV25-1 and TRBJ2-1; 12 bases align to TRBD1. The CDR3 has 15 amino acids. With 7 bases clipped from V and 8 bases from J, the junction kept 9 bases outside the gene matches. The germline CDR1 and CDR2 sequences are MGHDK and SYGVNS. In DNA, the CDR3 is TGTGCCAGCACCAATCCGGGACAGGGGGCGGATGAGCAGTTCTTC. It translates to CASTNPGQGADEQFF.

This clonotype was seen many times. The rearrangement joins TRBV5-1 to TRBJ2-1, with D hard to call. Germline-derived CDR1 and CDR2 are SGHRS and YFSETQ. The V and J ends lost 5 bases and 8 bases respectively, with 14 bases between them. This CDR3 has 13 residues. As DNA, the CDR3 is TGCGCCAGCAGTTGGCCGGTAGGCGATGAGCAGTTCTTC. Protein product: CASSWPVGDEQFF.

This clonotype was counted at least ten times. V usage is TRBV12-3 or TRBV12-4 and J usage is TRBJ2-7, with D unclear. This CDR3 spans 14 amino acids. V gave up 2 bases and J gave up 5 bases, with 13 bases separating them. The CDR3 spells CASSLRQETNEQYF. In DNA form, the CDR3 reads TGTGCCAGCAGTTTAAGGCAGGAAACTAACGAGCAGTACTTC.

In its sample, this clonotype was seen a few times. CDR3 coding DNA: TGTGCCAGCAGTTACTCGAAAAGAGATACGCAGTATTTT. Amino acids: CASSYSKRDTQYF. The J gene is TRBJ2-3, the V gene TRBV6-5; no reliable D call. The germline gives CDR1 MNHEY, CDR2 SVGAGI. This CDR3 is 13 amino acids long. V lost 0 bases to trimming and J lost 5 bases, with 6 bases between them.

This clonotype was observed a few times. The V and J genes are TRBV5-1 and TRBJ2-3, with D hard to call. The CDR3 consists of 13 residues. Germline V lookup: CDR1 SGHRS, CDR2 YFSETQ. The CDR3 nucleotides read TGCGCTTCAGCGAGCCTCGCCACAGATACGCAGTATTTT. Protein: CASASLATDTQYF.

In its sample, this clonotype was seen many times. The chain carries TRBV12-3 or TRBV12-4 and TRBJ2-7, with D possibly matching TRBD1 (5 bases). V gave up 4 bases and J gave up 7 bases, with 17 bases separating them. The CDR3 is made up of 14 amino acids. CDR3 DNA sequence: TGTGCCAGCAGTTCAGGGTTTCAGTTTAAGGAGCAGTACGTC. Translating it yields CASSSGFQFKEQYV.

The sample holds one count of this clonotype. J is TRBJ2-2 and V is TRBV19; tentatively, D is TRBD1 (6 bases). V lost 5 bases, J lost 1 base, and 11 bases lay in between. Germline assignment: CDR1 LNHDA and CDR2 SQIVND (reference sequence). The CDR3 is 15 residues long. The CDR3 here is CASSAQGMNTGELFF. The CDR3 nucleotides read TGTGCCAGTAGTGCCCAGGGGATGAACACCGGGGAGCTGTTTTTT.

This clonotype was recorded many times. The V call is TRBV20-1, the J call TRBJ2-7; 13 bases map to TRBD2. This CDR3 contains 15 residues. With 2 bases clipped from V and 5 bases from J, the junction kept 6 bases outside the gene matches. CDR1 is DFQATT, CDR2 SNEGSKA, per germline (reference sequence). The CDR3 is CSARPGLAGVDEQYF. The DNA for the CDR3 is TGCAGTGCTAGACCCGGACTAGCGGGAGTGGACGAGCAGTACTTC.

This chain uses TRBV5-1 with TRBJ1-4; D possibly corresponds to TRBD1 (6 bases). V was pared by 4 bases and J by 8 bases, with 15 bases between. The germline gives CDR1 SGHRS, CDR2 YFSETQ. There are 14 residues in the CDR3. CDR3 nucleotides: TGCGCCAGCAGCGCACGGGGGGCAAAGGAAAAACTGTTTTTT. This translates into CASSARGAKEKLFF. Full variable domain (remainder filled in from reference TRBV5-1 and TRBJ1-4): KAGVTQTPRYLIKTRGQQVTLSCSPISGHRSVSWYQQTPGQGLQFLFEYFSETQRNKGNFPGRFSGRQFSNSRSEMNVSTLELGDSALYLCASSARGAKEKLFFGSGTQLSVL.

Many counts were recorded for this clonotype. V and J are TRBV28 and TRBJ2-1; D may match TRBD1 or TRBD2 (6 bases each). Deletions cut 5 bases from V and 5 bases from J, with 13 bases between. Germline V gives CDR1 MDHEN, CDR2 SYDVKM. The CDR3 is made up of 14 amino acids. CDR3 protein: CASSRGDGDNEQFF. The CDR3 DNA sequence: TGTGCCAGCAGTAGGGGGGATGGGGACAATGAGCAGTTCTTC.

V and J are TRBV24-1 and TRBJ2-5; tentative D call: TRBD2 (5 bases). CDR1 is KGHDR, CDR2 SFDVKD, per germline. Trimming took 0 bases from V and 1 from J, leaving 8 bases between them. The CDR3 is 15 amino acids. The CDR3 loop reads CATSDLEGVQETQYF. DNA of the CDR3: TGTGCCACCAGTGATTTGGAGGGTGTCCAAGAGACCCAGTACTTC.

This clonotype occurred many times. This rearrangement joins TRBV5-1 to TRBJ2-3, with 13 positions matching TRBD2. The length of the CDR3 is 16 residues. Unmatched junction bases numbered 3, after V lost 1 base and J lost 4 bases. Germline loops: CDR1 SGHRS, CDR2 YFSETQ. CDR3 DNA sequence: TGCGCCAGCAGCTTGACTAGCGGGAGGGCCCCAGATACGCAGTATTTT. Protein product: CASSLTSGRAPDTQYF.

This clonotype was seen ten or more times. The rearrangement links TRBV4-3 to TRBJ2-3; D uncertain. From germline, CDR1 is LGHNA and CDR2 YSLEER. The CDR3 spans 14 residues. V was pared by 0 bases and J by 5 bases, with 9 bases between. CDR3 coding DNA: TGCGCCAGCAGCCAAGAAGTCAGGCTAGATACGCAGTATTTT. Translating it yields CASSQEVRLDTQYF.